This entry concerns a single TCR beta chain. Reverse transcription of roughly 0.5 to 1 ug RNA was performed with random hexamers. It was immunoSEQ multiplex PCR that amplified TCR beta CDR3 across 54 Vbeta and 13 Jbeta. TCRdb processed the immunoSEQ multiplex PCR reads anew with MiXCR; each CDR3 protein has one entry. Of about 120,000 distinct CDR3 sequences listed, about 92% are singletons. CD8+ and CD4+ T cells taken from blood had their TCR beta sequenced. The multiple sclerosis controls were treatment-naive patients affected by stable or active relapsing-remitting disease. The data are from a study of CD8 T cells in Susac syndrome. Trimming stripped 6 bases from V and 8 bases from J, with 19 bases between. Per the germline V gene, CDR1 is SNHLY and CDR2 is FYNNEI. The length of the CDR3 is 14 residues.

The source material was CD4+ T cells from PBMCs. The TCR comes from a human donor with multiple sclerosis. This chain links TRBV2 with TRBJ1-1; D gene ambiguous. The CDR3 loop reads CASRLTPTKTEAFF. Here the CDR3 DNA reads TGTGCCAGCAGATTAACCCCGACAAAAACAGAAGCTTTCTTT.